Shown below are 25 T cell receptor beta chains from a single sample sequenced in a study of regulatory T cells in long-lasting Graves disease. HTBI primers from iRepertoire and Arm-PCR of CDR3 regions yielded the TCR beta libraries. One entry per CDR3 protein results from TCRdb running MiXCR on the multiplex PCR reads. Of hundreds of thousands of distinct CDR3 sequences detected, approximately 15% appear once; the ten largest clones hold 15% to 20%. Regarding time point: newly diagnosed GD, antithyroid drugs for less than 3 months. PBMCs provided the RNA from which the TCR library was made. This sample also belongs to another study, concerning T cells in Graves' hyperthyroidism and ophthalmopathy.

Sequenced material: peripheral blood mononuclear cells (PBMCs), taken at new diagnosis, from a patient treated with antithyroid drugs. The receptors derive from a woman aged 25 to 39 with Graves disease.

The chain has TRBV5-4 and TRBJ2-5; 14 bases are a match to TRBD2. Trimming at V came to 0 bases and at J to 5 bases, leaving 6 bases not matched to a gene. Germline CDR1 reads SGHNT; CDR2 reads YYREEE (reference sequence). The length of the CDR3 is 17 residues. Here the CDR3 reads CASSLVGLAGAGETQYF. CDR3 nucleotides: TGTGCCAGCAGCTTGGTGGGACTAGCGGGAGCAGGGGAGACCCAGTACTTC. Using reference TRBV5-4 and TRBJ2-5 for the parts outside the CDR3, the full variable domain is ETGVTQSPTHLIKTRGQQVTLRCSSQSGHNTVSWYQQALGQGPQFIFQYYREEENGRGNFPPRFSGLQFPNYSSELNVNALELDDSALYLCASSLVGLAGAGETQYFGPGTRLLVL.

CDR3 region: CSAIFPFHNEQFF. The CDR3 region has the DNA TGCAGTGCTATTTTCCCCTTTCACAATGAGCAGTTCTTC. The rearrangement joins TRBV20-1 to TRBJ2-1; D gene unclear. The germline gives CDR1 DFQATT, CDR2 SNEGSKA (reference sequence). CDR3 size: 13 residues. Deletions cut 4 bases from V and 5 bases from J, with 12 bases between.

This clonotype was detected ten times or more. The DNA of the CDR3 is TGTGCCAGCAGCAAGACAGAGTCCTACGAGCAGTACTTC. Encoded protein: CASSKTESYEQYF. This chain joins TRBV7-6 and TRBJ2-7; a possible D gene is TRBD1 (5 bases). This CDR3 region has 13 residues. The V end lost 5 bases, the J end lost 1 base, and 9 bases lay between the germline ends. From germline, CDR1 is SGHVS and CDR2 FNYEAQ.

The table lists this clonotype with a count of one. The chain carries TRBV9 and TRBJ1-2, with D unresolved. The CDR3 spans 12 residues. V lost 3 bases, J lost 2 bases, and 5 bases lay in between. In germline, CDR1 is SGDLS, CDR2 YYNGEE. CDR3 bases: TGTGCCAGCAGCGCTCTCAACTATGGCTACACCTTC. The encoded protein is CASSALNYGYTF.

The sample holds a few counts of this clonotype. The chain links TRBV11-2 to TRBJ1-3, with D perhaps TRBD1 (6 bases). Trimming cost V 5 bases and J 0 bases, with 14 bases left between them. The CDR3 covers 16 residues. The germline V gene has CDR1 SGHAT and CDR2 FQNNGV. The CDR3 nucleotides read TGTGCCAGCAGCGCCTTCGACAGGTCCTCTGGAAACACCATATATTTT. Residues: CASSAFDRSSGNTIYF. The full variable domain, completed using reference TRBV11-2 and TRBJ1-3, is EAGVAQSPRYKIIEKRQSVAFWCNPISGHATLYWYQQILGQGPKLLIQFQNNGVVDDSQLPKDRFSAERLKGVDSTLKIQPAKLEDSAVYLCASSAFDRSSGNTIYFGEGSWLTVV.

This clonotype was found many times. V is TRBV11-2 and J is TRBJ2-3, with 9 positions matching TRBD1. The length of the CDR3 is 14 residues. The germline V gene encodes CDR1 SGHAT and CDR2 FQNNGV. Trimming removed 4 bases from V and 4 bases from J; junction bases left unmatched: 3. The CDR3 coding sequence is TGTGCCAGCAGCTGGGACAGGGATGCAGATACGCAGTATTTT. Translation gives CASSWDRDADTQYF.

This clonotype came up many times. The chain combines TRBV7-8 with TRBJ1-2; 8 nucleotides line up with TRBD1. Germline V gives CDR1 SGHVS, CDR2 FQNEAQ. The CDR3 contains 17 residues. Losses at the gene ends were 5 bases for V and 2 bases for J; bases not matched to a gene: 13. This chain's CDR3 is CASSGQGGIGVNYGYTF. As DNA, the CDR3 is TGTGCCAGCAGCGGACAGGGTGGAATCGGGGTCAACTATGGCTACACCTTC.

CDR3 nucleotide sequence: TGTGCCAGTAAGGGCAGGGGGCCTCAGCCCCAGCATTTT. Protein: CASKGRGPQPQHF. The J gene is TRBJ1-5, the V gene TRBV19; TRBD1 aligns across 8 bases. The CDR3 length is 13 residues. Germline V gene lookup returns CDR1 LNHDA and CDR2 SQIVND (reference sequence). With V trimmed by 7 bases and J by 6 bases, 5 bases remained unmatched.

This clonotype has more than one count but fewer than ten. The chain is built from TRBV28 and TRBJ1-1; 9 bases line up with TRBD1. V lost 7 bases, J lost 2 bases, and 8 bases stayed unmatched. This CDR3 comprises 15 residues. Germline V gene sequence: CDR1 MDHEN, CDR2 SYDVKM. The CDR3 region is CASKPGTGRNTEAFF. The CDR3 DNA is TGTGCCAGCAAACCCGGGACAGGGCGTAACACTGAAGCTTTCTTT.

The DNA for the CDR3 is TGTGCCAGCAGTGAACTCCAGGGGGCTTATAATTCACCCCTCCACTTT. It specifies CASSELQGAYNSPLHF. The chain uses TRBV6-2 or TRBV6-3 and TRBJ1-6, with 8 bases identical to TRBD1. The CDR3 length is 16 residues. V was clipped by 5 bases and J by 4 bases; unmatched bases: 7. Germline assignment: CDR1 MNHEY and CDR2 SVGEGT.

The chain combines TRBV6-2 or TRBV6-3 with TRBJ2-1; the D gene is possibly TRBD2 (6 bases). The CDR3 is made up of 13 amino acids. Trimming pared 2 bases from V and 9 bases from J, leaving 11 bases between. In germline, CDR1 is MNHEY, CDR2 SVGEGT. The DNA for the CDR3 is TGTGCCAGCAGTTACGACTCTAGCGCTGAGCAGTTCTTC. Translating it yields CASSYDSSAEQFF.

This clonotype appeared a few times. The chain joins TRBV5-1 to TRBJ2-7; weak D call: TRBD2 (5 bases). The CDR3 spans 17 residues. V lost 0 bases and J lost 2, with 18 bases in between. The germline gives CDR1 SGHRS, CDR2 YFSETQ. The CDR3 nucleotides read TGCGCCAGCAGCTTGGCCTTAGGCGGGTCCATCACCTACGAGCAGTACTTC. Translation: CASSLALGGSITYEQYF.

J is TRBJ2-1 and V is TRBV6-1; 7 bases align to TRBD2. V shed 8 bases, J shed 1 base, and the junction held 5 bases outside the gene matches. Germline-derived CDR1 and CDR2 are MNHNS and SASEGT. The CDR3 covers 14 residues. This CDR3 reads CASSSGVSYNEQFF. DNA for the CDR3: TGTGCCAGCTCCAGCGGGGTTTCCTACAATGAGCAGTTCTTC.

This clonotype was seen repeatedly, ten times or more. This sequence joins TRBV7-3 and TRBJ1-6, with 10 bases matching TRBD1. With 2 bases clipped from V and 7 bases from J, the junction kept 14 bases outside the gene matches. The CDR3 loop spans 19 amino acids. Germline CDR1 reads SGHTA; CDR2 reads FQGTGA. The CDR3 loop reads CASSLFGRDRGFENSPLHF. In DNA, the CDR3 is TGTGCCAGCAGCTTATTCGGCCGGGACAGGGGATTTGAGAATTCACCCCTCCACTTT.

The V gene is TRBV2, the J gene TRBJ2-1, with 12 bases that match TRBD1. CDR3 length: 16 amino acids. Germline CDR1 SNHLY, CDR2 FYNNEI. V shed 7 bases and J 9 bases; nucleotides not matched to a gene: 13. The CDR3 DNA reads TGTGCCAGCATCGTTTTTCTGGGACAGGGGGCAGGTGAGCAGTTCTTC. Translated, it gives CASIVFLGQGAGEQFF.

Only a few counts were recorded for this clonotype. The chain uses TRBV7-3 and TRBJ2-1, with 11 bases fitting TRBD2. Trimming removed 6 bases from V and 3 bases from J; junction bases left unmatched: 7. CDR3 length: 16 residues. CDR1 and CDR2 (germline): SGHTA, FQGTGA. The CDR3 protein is CASSGTSGLGYNEQFF. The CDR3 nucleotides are TGTGCCAGCAGTGGGACTAGCGGTCTCGGCTACAATGAGCAGTTCTTC. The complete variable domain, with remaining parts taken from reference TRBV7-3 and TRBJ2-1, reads GAGVSQTPSNKVTEKGKYVELRCDPISGHTALYWYRQSLGQGPEFLIYFQGTGAADDSGLPNDRFFAVRPEGSVSTLKIQRTERGDSAVYLCASSGTSGLGYNEQFFGPGTRLTVL.

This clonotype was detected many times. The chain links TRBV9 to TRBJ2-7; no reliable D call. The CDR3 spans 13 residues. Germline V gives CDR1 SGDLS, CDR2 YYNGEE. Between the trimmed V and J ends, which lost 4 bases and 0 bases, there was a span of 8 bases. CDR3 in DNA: TGTGCCAGCAGCCCCTCCTTCTCCTACGAGCAGTACTTC. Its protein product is CASSPSFSYEQYF.

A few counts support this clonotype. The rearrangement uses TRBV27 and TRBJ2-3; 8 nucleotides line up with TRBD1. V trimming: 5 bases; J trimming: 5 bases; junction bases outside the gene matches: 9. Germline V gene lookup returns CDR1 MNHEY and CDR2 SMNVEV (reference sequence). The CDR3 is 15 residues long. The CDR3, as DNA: TGTGCCAGCAGTCCCGGGACAGGTTTGGGAGATACGCAGTATTTT. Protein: CASSPGTGLGDTQYF.

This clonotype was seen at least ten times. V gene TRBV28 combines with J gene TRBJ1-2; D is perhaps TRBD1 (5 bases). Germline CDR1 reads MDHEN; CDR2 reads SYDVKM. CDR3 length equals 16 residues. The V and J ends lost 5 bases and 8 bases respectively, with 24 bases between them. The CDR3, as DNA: TGTGCCAGCAGTCCCGAGGGGACCCCCAAAATAACGGGCTACACCTTC. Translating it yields CASSPEGTPKITGYTF.

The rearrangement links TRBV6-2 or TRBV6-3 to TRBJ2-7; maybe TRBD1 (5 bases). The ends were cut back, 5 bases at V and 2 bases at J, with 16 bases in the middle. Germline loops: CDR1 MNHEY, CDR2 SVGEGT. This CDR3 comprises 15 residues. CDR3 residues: CASSASSTVTYEQYF. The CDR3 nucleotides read TGTGCCAGCAGTGCCAGCTCGACAGTCACCTACGAGCAGTACTTC.

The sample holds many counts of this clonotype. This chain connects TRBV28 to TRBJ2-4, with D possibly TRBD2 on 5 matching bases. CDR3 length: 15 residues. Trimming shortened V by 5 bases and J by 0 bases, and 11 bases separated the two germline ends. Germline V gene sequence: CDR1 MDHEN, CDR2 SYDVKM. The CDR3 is CASSPRGLAKNIQYF. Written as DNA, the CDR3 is TGTGCCAGCAGTCCTCGAGGGTTAGCCAAAAACATTCAGTACTTC. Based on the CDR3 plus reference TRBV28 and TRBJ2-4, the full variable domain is DVKVTQSSRYLVKRTGEKVFLECVQDMDHENMFWYRQDPGLGLRLIYFSYDVKMKEKGDIPEGYSVSREKKERFSLILESASTNQTSMYLCASSPRGLAKNIQYFGAGTRLSVL.

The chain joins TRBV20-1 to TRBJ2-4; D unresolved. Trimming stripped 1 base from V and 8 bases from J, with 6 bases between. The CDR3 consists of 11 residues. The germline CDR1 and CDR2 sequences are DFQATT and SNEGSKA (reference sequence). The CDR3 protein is CSARVQDIQYF. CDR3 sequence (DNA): TGCAGTGCTAGAGTTCAAGACATTCAGTACTTC.

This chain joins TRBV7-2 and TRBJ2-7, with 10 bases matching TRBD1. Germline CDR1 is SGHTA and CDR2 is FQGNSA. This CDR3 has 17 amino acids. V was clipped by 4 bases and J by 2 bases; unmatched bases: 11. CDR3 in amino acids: CASSSPPWGQGPYEQYF. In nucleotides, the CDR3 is TGTGCCAGCAGCTCTCCGCCTTGGGGACAGGGGCCCTACGAGCAGTACTTC.

The CDR3 region is CASSFYAGGSADTQYF. CDR3 nucleotide sequence: TGTGCCAGCAGCTTTTATGCGGGAGGATCCGCAGATACGCAGTATTTT. The chain uses TRBV5-4 and TRBJ2-3, with TRBD2 matching 8 bases. There are 16 residues in the CDR3. In germline, CDR1 is SGHNT, CDR2 YYREEE (reference sequence). V shed 2 bases, J shed 4 bases, and the junction held 9 bases outside the gene matches.

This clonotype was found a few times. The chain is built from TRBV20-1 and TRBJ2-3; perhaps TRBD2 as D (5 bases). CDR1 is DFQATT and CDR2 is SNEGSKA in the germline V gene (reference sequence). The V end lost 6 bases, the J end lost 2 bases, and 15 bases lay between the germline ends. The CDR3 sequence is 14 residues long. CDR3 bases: TGCAGTGCCGCCCGAGCGGCCATCACAGATACGCAGTATTTT. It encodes CSAARAAITDTQYF.